This passage covers 8 T cell receptor beta chains from one sample sequenced in a study of PD-1 blockade in classical Hodgkin lymphoma. Profiled with immunoSEQ multiplex PCR; TCRdb holds only in-frame clones, not every one. This sample carries about 21,000 clones, about 70% of them seen once, and the ten largest clones take 15% to 20%. This sample's time point: cycle 4 day 1 (C4D1), after 6 weeks of nivolumab. Exposure to brentuximab vedotin varied, and each patient had relapsed following autologous stem cell transplantation. The sequences come from peripheral blood mononuclear cells (PBMCs), collected before the fourth cycle of nivolumab. These receptors were collected from a human donor with classical Hodgkin lymphoma.

Written as DNA, the CDR3 is TGTGCCAGCCGGGCGGGAGAGCTAGGTGGTACGCAGTATTTT. Translated, it gives CASRAGELGGTQYF. The gene calls are TRBV2 and TRBJ2-3; TRBD2 matches 7 bases. The J segment lost 8 bases and the V segment lost 8 bases, leaving 13 bases of the junction unmatched. This CDR3 has 14 amino acids. Per the germline V gene, CDR1 is SNHLY and CDR2 is FYNNEI.

V gene TRBV2 combines with J gene TRBJ2-5; 7 bases are a match to TRBD2. The J segment lost 4 bases and the V segment lost 2 bases, leaving 10 bases of the junction unmatched. The CDR3 is 16 amino acids. Germline V CDR1 and CDR2: SNHLY, FYNNEI. In nucleotides, the CDR3 is TGTGCCAGCAGTGAATTCGAGTCGGGAGGAGGAGAGACCCAGTACTTC. Its translation: CASSEFESGGGETQYF. The complete variable domain, with remaining parts taken from reference TRBV2 and TRBJ2-5, reads EPEVTQTPSHQVTQMGQEVILRCVPISNHLYFYWYRQILGQKVEFLVSFYNNEISEKSEIFDDQFSVERPDGSNFTLKIRSTKLEDSAMYFCASSEFESGGGETQYFGPGTRLLVL.

There are a few counts of this clone. V usage is TRBV5-5 and J usage is TRBJ2-7, with D possibly matching TRBD1 (5 bases). CDR1 and CDR2 (germline): SGHKS, YYEKEE (reference sequence). The CDR3 covers 14 residues. Deletions cut 0 bases from V and 5 bases from J, with 12 bases between. CDR3 DNA: TGTGCCAGCAGCTTGGTGGGCAGGGCCAACGAGCAGTACTTC. Amino acids: CASSLVGRANEQYF. The variable domain in full, completed from reference TRBV5-5 and TRBJ2-7, reads DAGVTQSPTHLIKTRGQQVTLRCSPISGHKSVSWYQQVLGQGPQFIFQYYEKEERGRGNFPDRFSARQFPNYSSELNVNALLLGDSALYLCASSLVGRANEQYFGPGTRLTVT.

This chain joins TRBV28 and TRBJ1-2, with D possibly being TRBD1 (5 bases). The CDR3 spans 13 residues. Germline lookup yields CDR1 MDHEN and CDR2 SYDVKM. Trimming cost V 8 bases and J 6 bases, with 16 bases left between them. CDR3: CASLSPGNDGYTF. The CDR3 DNA follows: TGTGCCAGCCTCTCCCCAGGGAATGATGGCTACACCTTC.

The chain carries TRBV30 and TRBJ1-5; 8 positions agree with TRBD1. CDR3 size: 11 residues. CDR1 is GTSNPN and CDR2 is SVGIG in the germline V gene (reference sequence). Losses at the gene ends were 5 bases for V and 7 bases for J; bases not matched to a gene: 1. The CDR3 nucleotides are TGTGCCTGGGGACAGGGACAGCCCCAGCATTTT. Translated, it gives CAWGQGQPQHF.

This clone was detected only once. The chain couples TRBV27 to TRBJ2-2; TRBD1 matches 8 bases. CDR1 MNHEY and CDR2 SMNVEV come from the germline V gene (reference sequence). The V gene end was trimmed by 2 bases and the J gene end by 3 bases; junction bases not matched to a gene: 5. The CDR3 is made up of 16 amino acids. The DNA of the CDR3 is TGTGCCAGCAGTTTAAGTTCGGACAGGGACACCGGGGAGCTGTTTTTT. Translation: CASSLSSDRDTGELFF.

V usage is TRBV25-1 and J usage is TRBJ1-3; the D is unclear. The CDR3 is 13 residues long. Per the germline V gene, CDR1 is MGHDK and CDR2 is SYGVNS. V lost 4 bases and J lost 0, with 4 bases in between. CDR3 loop: CASSVSSGNTIYF. CDR3 nucleotides: TGTGCCAGCAGTGTTAGCTCTGGAAACACCATATATTTT.

The chain uses TRBV6-4 and TRBJ2-5; the match to TRBD2 covers 12 bases. Germline V gene lookup returns CDR1 MRHNA and CDR2 SNTAGT. This CDR3 contains 15 residues. J gave up 1 base and V 6 bases, and 3 bases lay outside the gene matches. The chain's CDR3 is CASRTSGGLQETQYF. Here the CDR3 DNA reads TGTGCCAGCAGGACTAGCGGGGGCCTCCAAGAGACCCAGTACTTC.